This entry is about one TCR beta chain. The data stem from a study of blood T cell repertoires in COVID-19. Study-level information: Researchers got acute and convalescent COVID-19 samples from the United States, Italy and Spain.

This CDR3 has 15 amino acids. The V segment lost 0 bases and the J segment 7 bases; nucleotides outside the gene matches: 7. Germline CDR1 is SGDLS and CDR2 is YYNGEE. Authors' methods: Amplifying reference gene primers gave estimates of nucleated cell counts. Libraries were prepared by immunoSEQ multiplex PCR; TCRdb keeps only in-frame clonotypes and omits some of them. For V, J and clone size, that table is used; D and trimming come from the DNA. The table lists about 240,000 clones, roughly four fifths of them singletons, with roughly 2% in the top ten. The J gene is TRBJ1-1, the V gene TRBV9; TRBD1 matches 9 bases. This sequence was found in a man younger than 40 who had recovered from COVID-19. The sample consisted of peripheral blood. The CDR3 DNA reads TGTGCCAGCAGCGTAGAGGGGGACAGGGACGATGAAGCTTTCTTT. This translates into CASSVEGDRDDEAFF.